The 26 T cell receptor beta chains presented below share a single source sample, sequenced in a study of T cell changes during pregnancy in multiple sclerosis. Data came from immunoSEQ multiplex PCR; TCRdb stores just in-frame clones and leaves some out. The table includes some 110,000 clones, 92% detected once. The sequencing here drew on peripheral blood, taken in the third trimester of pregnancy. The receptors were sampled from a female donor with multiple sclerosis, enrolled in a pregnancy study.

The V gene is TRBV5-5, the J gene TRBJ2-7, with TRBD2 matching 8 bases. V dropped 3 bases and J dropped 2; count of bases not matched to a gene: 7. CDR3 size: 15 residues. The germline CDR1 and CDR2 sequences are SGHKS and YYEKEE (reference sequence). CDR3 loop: CASSWGGSGAYEQYF. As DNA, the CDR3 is TGTGCCAGCAGCTGGGGAGGTAGCGGGGCCTACGAGCAGTACTTC.

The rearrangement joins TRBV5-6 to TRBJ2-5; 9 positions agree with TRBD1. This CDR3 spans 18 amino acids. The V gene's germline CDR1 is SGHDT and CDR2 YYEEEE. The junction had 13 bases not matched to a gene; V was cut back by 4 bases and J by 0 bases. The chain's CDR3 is CASSLNRGPLWYQETQYF. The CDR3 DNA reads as TGTGCCAGCAGCCTCAACAGGGGGCCCCTCTGGTACCAAGAGACCCAGTACTTC.

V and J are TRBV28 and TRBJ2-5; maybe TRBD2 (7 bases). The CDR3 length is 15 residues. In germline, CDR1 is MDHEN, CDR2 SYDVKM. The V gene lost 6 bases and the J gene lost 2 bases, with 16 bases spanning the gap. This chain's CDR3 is CASSPRGGGQETQYF. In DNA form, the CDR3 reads TGTGCCAGCAGCCCTCGCGGGGGCGGACAAGAGACCCAGTACTTC. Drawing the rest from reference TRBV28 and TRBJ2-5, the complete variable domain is DVKVTQSSRYLVKRTGEKVFLECVQDMDHENMFWYRQDPGLGLRLIYFSYDVKMKEKGDIPEGYSVSREKKERFSLILESASTNQTSMYLCASSPRGGGQETQYFGPGTRLLVL.

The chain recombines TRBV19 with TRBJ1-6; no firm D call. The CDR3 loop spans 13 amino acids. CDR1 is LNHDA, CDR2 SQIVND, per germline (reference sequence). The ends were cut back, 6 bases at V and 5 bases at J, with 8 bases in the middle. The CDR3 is CASRESNNSPLHF. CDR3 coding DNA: TGTGCCAGTAGAGAGAGTAATAATTCACCCCTCCACTTT.

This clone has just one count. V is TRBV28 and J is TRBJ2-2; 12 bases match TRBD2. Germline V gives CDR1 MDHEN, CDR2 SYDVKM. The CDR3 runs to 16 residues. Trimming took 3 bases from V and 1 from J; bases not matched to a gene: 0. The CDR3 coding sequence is TGTGCCAGCAGTTTGGGACTAGCGGGGAACACCGGGGAGCTGTTTTTT. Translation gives CASSLGLAGNTGELFF.

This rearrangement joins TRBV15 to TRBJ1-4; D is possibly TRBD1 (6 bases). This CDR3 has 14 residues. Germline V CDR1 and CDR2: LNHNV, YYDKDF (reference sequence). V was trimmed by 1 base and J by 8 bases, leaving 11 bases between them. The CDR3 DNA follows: TGTGCCACCAGCAGAGGACAGGTGGGGGAAAAACTGTTTTTT. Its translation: CATSRGQVGEKLFF.

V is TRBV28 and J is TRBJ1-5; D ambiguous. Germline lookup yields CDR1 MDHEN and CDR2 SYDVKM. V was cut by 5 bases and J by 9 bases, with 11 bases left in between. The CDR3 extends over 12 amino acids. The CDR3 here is CASSPLFRPQHF. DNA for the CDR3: TGTGCCAGCAGTCCCCTCTTTCGGCCCCAGCATTTT.

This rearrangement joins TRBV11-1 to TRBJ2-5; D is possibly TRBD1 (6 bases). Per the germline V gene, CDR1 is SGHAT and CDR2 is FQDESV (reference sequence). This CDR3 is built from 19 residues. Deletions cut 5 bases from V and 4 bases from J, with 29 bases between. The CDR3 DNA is TGTGCCAGCAGCATGTGGGTCCCAGGGGTTTCATCAGTTTCAGAGACCCAGTACTTC. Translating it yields CASSMWVPGVSSVSETQYF.

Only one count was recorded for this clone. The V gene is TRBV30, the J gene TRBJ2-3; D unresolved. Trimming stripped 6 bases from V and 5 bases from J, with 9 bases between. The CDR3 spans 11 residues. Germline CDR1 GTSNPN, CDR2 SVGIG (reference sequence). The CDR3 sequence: CACTNLDTQYF. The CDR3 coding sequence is TGTGCCTGTACAAACCTAGATACGCAGTATTTT.

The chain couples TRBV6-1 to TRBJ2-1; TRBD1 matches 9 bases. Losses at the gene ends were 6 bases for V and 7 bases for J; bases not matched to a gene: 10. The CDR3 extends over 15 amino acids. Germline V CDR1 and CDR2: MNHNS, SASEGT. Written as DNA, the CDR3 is TGTGCCAGCAGAGGCGGACAGGGGATATCAAATGAGCAGTTCTTC. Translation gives CASRGGQGISNEQFF.

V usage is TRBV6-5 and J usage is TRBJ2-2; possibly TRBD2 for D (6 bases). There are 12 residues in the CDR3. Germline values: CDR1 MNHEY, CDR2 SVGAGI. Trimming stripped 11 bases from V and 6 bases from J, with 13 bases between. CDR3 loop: CAGGGAAGELFF. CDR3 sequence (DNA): TGTGCCGGAGGAGGGGCGGCCGGGGAGCTGTTTTTT.

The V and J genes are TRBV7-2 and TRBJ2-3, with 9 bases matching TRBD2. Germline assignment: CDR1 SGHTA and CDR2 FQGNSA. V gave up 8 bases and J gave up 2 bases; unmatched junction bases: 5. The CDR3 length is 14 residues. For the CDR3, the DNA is TGTGCCAGCGTCCAGCGGGGGGCCACAGATACGCAGTATTTT. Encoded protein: CASVQRGATDTQYF.

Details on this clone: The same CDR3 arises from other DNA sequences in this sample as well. The CDR3 protein is CASSVGESSYNEQFF. The CDR3 DNA reads as TGTGCCAGCAGCGTAGGAGAGAGCTCCTACAATGAGCAGTTCTTC. This chain uses TRBV9 with TRBJ2-1, with no clear D. V was clipped by 0 bases and J by 0 bases, with 7 bases between them. The CDR3 sequence is 15 residues long. Germline values: CDR1 SGDLS, CDR2 YYNGEE.

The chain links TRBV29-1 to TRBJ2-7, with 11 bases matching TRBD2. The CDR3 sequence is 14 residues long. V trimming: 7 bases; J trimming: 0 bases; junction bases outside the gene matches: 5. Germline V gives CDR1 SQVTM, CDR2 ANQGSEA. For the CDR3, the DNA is TGCAGCGCCACGACTAGCGGGAACTCCTACGAGCAGTACTTC. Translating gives CSATTSGNSYEQYF.

CDR3 nucleotide sequence: TGCGCCAGCAGCCAAGTTTCCCTGGACAGGGTAAGCAGCGAGCAGTTCTTC. Its translation is CASSQVSLDRVSSEQFF. The rearrangement links TRBV4-1 to TRBJ2-1, with TRBD1 matching over 8 bases. The CDR3 totals 17 residues. From germline, CDR1 is MGHRA and CDR2 YSYEKL. Unmatched junction bases numbered 15, after V lost 1 base and J lost 10 bases.

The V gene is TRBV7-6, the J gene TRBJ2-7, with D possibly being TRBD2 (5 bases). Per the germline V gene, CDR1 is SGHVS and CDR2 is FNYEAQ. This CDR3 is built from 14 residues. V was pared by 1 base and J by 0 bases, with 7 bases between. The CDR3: CASSLDGDSYEQYF. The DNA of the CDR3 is TGTGCCAGCAGCTTAGACGGGGACTCCTACGAGCAGTACTTC.

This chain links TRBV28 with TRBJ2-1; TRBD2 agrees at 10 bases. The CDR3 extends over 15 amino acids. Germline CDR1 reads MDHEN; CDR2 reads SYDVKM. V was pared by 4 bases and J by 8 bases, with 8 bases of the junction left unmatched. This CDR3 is CASSSTGLAVDEQFF. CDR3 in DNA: TGTGCCAGCAGTTCCACCGGACTAGCGGTGGATGAGCAGTTCTTC. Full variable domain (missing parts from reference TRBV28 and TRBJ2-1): DVKVTQSSRYLVKRTGEKVFLECVQDMDHENMFWYRQDPGLGLRLIYFSYDVKMKEKGDIPEGYSVSREKKERFSLILESASTNQTSMYLCASSSTGLAVDEQFFGPGTRLTVL.

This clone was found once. CDR3 nucleotides: TGTGCCAGTATAAATCCCTCGACTTCGAGCGCTGAAGCTTTCTTT. The encoded protein is CASINPSTSSAEAFF. This chain uses TRBV19 with TRBJ1-1, with D hard to call. V lost 7 bases to trimming and J lost 6 bases, with 21 bases between them. Germline V gives CDR1 LNHDA, CDR2 SQIVND (reference sequence). The CDR3 contains 15 residues. Full variable domain (rest looked up from reference TRBV19 and TRBJ1-1): DGGITQSPKYLFRKEGQNVTLSCEQNLNHDAMYWYRQDPGQGLRLIYYSQIVNDFQKGDIAEGYSVSREKKESFPLTVTSAQKNPTAFYLCASINPSTSSAEAFFGQGTRLTVV.

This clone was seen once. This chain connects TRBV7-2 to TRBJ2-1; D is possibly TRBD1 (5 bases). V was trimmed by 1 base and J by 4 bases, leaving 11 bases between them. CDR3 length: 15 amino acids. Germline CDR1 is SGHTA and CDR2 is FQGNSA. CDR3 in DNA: TGTGCCAGCAGCTTAGGGGGCCAACTGTACAATGAGCAGTTCTTC. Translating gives CASSLGGQLYNEQFF.

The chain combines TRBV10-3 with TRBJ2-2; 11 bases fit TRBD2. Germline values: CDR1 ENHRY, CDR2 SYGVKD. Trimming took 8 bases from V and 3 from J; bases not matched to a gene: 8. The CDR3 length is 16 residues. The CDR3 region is CAIGLAGGLDTGELFF. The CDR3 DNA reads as TGTGCCATCGGTCTAGCGGGGGGACTCGACACCGGGGAGCTGTTTTTT.

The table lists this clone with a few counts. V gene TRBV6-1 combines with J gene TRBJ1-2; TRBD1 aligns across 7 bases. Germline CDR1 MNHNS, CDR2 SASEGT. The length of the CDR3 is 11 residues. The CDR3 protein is CATGRNYGYTF. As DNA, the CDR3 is TGTGCGACAGGGCGAAACTATGGCTACACCTTC.

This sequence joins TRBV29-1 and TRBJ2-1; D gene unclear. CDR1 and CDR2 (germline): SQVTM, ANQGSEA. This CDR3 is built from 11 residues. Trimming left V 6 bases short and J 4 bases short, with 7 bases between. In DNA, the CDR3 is TGCAGCGTCCTGCGGTACAATGAGCAGTTCTTC. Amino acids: CSVLRYNEQFF.

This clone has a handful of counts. The CDR3 here is CASTPGQGAIGYGYTF. CDR3 DNA sequence: TGTGCCAGCACTCCGGGACAGGGGGCAATTGGCTATGGCTACACCTTC. The gene calls are TRBV19 and TRBJ1-2; 12 bases line up with TRBD1. Germline CDR1 and CDR2: LNHDA and SQIVND (reference sequence). The junction had 12 bases not matched to a gene; V was cut back by 9 bases and J by 4 bases. CDR3 size: 16 residues.

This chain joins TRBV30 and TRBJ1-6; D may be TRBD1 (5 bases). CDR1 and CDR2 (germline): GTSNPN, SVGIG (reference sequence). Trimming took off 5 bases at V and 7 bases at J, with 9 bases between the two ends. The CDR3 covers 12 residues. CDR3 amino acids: CAWGGGNSPLHF. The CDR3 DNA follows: TGTGCCTGGGGGGGAGGCAATTCACCCCTCCACTTT.

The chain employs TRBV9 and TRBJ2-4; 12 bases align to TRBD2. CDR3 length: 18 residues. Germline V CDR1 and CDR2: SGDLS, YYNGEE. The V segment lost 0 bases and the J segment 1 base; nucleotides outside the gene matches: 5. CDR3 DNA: TGTGCCAGCAGCGTAGGCCCTACTAGCGGGAGGGCCAAAAACATTCAGTACTTC. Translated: CASSVGPTSGRAKNIQYF.

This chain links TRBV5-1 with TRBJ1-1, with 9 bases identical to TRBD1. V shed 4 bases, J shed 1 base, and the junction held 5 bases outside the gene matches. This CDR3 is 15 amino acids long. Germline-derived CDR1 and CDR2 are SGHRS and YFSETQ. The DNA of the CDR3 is TGCGCCAGCAGCCTGGGACAGGGTGGGAACACTGAAGCTTTCTTT. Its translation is CASSLGQGGNTEAFF.